A selection of T cell receptor beta chains follows, all from one sample in a study of shared clonotypes between healthy human individuals. The assay was immunoSEQ multiplex PCR, and TCRdb's table has in-frame clones only and misses some. The table includes 450,000 to 700,000 clones, 95% to 96% detected once. The source material was naive CD8+ T cells sorted from blood. These receptors were taken from a woman aged 30 to 39 in good health. The CDR3 runs from the conserved cysteine through the conserved F or W. The order of the fields is CDR3 DNA, CDR3 protein, D gene, clone size, J gene, V gene. A D gene is named only where the DNA matches it firmly. Clone size is given for some rows only: seen once, a few or many times, or a class if the clone is expanded.

CDR3 DNA: TGCAGCGTTGACAGCAACTCCTACAATGAGCAGTTCTTC; CDR3 protein: CSVDSNSYNEQFF; D gene: -; clone size: -; J gene: TRBJ2-1; V gene: TRBV29-1
CDR3 DNA: TGTGCCAGCAGCTTCCACGGGACTAGCGGGGCTACCACAGGGGAGCAGTTCTTC; CDR3 protein: CASSFHGTSGATTGEQFF; D gene: TRBD2; clone size: -; J gene: TRBJ2-1; V gene: TRBV7-3
CDR3 DNA: TGTGCCAGCAGAGCGGGGAGTACAGATACGCAGTATTTT; CDR3 protein: CASRAGSTDTQYF; D gene: TRBD2; clone size: -; J gene: TRBJ2-3; V gene: TRBV27
CDR3 DNA: TGTGCCAGCAGTTACCCCGAGGGACCGGGCTCAGATGAGCAGTTCTTC; CDR3 protein: CASSYPEGPGSDEQFF; D gene: -; clone size: -; J gene: TRBJ2-1; V gene: TRBV6-6
CDR3 DNA: TGTGCCAGCAGTCCAACTAGCGGACCAAGCTCCTACAATGAGCAGTTCTTC; CDR3 protein: CASSPTSGPSSYNEQFF; D gene: TRBD2; clone size: -; J gene: TRBJ2-1; V gene: TRBV27
CDR3 DNA: TGTGCCAGCAGCTTAGGGACAGGGACGACTGAAGCTTTCTTT; CDR3 protein: CASSLGTGTTEAFF; D gene: TRBD1; clone size: -; J gene: TRBJ1-1; V gene: TRBV13
CDR3 DNA: TGTGCCAGCAGCGCCTCGGGACTCACCCACGAGCAGTACTTC; CDR3 protein: CASSASGLTHEQYF; D gene: -; clone size: -; J gene: TRBJ2-7; V gene: TRBV6-6
CDR3 DNA: TGTGCCAGCAGCATGTCCGGGCCGACCTACGAGCAGTACTTC; CDR3 protein: CASSMSGPTYEQYF; D gene: -; clone size: once; J gene: TRBJ2-7; V gene: TRBV27
CDR3 DNA: TGTGCCAGCATGGGGGATACGCAGTATTTT; CDR3 protein: CASMGDTQYF; D gene: -; clone size: once; J gene: TRBJ2-3; V gene: TRBV27
CDR3 DNA: TGTGCCAGCAGTATAGGAATTAGCGGCAATGAGCAGTTCTTC; CDR3 protein: CASSIGISGNEQFF; D gene: -; clone size: -; J gene: TRBJ2-1; V gene: TRBV27
CDR3 DNA: TGTGCCATCAGTATTGGGACAGAATACGAGCAGTACTTC; CDR3 protein: CAISIGTEYEQYF; D gene: TRBD1; clone size: -; J gene: TRBJ2-7; V gene: TRBV10-3
CDR3 DNA: TGTGCCAGCAGCCCCCTCCCCCGCGAGGGCTACGAGCAGTACTTC; CDR3 protein: CASSPLPREGYEQYF; D gene: -; clone size: -; J gene: TRBJ2-7; V gene: TRBV7-9
CDR3 DNA: TGTGCCAGCAGCATGAACAGGGGGCGCCCGGACACCGGGGAGCTGTTTTTT; CDR3 protein: CASSMNRGRPDTGELFF; D gene: TRBD1; clone size: -; J gene: TRBJ2-2; V gene: TRBV7-8
CDR3 DNA: TGTGCCAGCGTTCCCGGGACTAGCGGGAGGGGCAAGACCCAGTACTTC; CDR3 protein: CASVPGTSGRGKTQYF; D gene: TRBD2; clone size: -; J gene: TRBJ2-5; V gene: TRBV27
CDR3 DNA: TGTGCCAGCACCAGCGGGACTAGCGGGAGAGGGACCTACGAGCAGTACTTC; CDR3 protein: CASTSGTSGRGTYEQYF; D gene: TRBD2; clone size: -; J gene: TRBJ2-7; V gene: TRBV2
CDR3 DNA: TGTGCCAGCAGTTTACGTAGTGGGGGGACCACCATCCAAGAGACCCAGTACTTC; CDR3 protein: CASSLRSGGTTIQETQYF; D gene: -; clone size: -; J gene: TRBJ2-5; V gene: TRBV28
CDR3 DNA: TGTGCCAGCAGTTTATTTCAGGGGGAAGGCTACGAGCAGTACTTC; CDR3 protein: CASSLFQGEGYEQYF; D gene: TRBD1; clone size: -; J gene: TRBJ2-7; V gene: TRBV27
CDR3 DNA: TGTGCCAGCAGTTACGGGGGACTAGCGGGAGGGGCCTACGAGCAGTACTTC; CDR3 protein: CASSYGGLAGGAYEQYF; D gene: TRBD2; clone size: -; J gene: TRBJ2-7; V gene: TRBV27
CDR3 DNA: TGTGCCAGCAGCTTGGCCTCCTACGAGCAGTACTTC; CDR3 protein: CASSLASYEQYF; D gene: -; clone size: -; J gene: TRBJ2-7; V gene: TRBV5-6
CDR3 DNA: TGTGCCAGCAGCTTATACGGGAGGGCCGGAGGGGCCAAAAACATTCAGTACTTC; CDR3 protein: CASSLYGRAGGAKNIQYF; D gene: TRBD2; clone size: -; J gene: TRBJ2-4; V gene: TRBV13
CDR3 DNA: TGTGCCAGCAGTTTGGTTAGCGGGAGTACTTCCGATGAGCAGTTCTTC; CDR3 protein: CASSLVSGSTSDEQFF; D gene: TRBD2; clone size: -; J gene: TRBJ2-1; V gene: TRBV27
CDR3 DNA: TGCGCCAGCAGCCAACCTAGGACAGGGGTGGCAACCGGGGAGCTGTTTTTT; CDR3 protein: CASSQPRTGVATGELFF; D gene: TRBD1; clone size: -; J gene: TRBJ2-2; V gene: TRBV4-1
CDR3 DNA: TGTGCCAGCAGTTCAGGACTAGCGGCTTTCTCGTACGAGCAGTACTTC; CDR3 protein: CASSSGLAAFSYEQYF; D gene: TRBD2; clone size: -; J gene: TRBJ2-7; V gene: TRBV28
CDR3 DNA: TGTGCCAGCAGCCATCTCCTGGGAGGTCCAGACAATGAGCAGTTCTTC; CDR3 protein: CASSHLLGGPDNEQFF; D gene: -; clone size: -; J gene: TRBJ2-1; V gene: TRBV28
CDR3 DNA: TGTGCCAGTAGTCCCACCCACCGGGACAGGGTGTCGGGTCAGCCCCAGCATTTT; CDR3 protein: CASSPTHRDRVSGQPQHF; D gene: TRBD1; clone size: -; J gene: TRBJ1-5; V gene: TRBV19
CDR3 DNA: TGTGCCAGCAGTCCCAAAGTAGCGGGGACAGATACGCAGTATTTT; CDR3 protein: CASSPKVAGTDTQYF; D gene: TRBD2; clone size: -; J gene: TRBJ2-3; V gene: TRBV28
CDR3 DNA: TGTGCCAGCAGTGAAAGTAGCTCCTATAATTCACCCCTCCACTTT; CDR3 protein: CASSESSSYNSPLHF; D gene: -; clone size: -; J gene: TRBJ1-6; V gene: TRBV25-1
CDR3 DNA: TGTGCCAGCAGCGTAGCTACAGGGGGACGCACAGATACGCAGTATTTT; CDR3 protein: CASSVATGGRTDTQYF; D gene: TRBD1; clone size: -; J gene: TRBJ2-3; V gene: TRBV9
CDR3 DNA: TGTGCCAGCAGTTACTCCGGCCACTACGAGCAGTACTTC; CDR3 protein: CASSYSGHYEQYF; D gene: -; clone size: -; J gene: TRBJ2-7; V gene: TRBV6-6
CDR3 DNA: TGCGCCAGCAGCTTGGCCGACAGTTTAGCCTACGAGCAGTACTTC; CDR3 protein: CASSLADSLAYEQYF; D gene: -; clone size: -; J gene: TRBJ2-7; V gene: TRBV5-1
CDR3 DNA: TGTGCCAGTACAAAGAATTCCGGGACCTTATTCAATGAGCAGTTCTTC; CDR3 protein: CASTKNSGTLFNEQFF; D gene: -; clone size: -; J gene: TRBJ2-1; V gene: TRBV14
CDR3 DNA: TGTGCCAGCAGTTTGTTCGGAGAAGATAATTCACCCCTCCACTTT; CDR3 protein: CASSLFGEDNSPLHF; D gene: -; clone size: -; J gene: TRBJ1-6; V gene: TRBV28
CDR3 DNA: TGTGCCAGCAGCTACCAGGGAGATACGCAGTATTTT; CDR3 protein: CASSYQGDTQYF; D gene: -; clone size: -; J gene: TRBJ2-3; V gene: TRBV5-6
CDR3 DNA: TGTGCCAGCAGTTTCTTGAGAGAAAAACTGTTTTTT; CDR3 protein: CASSFLREKLFF; D gene: -; clone size: -; J gene: TRBJ1-4; V gene: TRBV28
CDR3 DNA: TGTGCCAGCAGCCCCCAGACCCTGGCCGGAGAAAAACTGTTTTTT; CDR3 protein: CASSPQTLAGEKLFF; D gene: -; clone size: -; J gene: TRBJ1-4; V gene: TRBV7-9
CDR3 DNA: TGTGCCAGTAGCCCGTGGTCAGCGTACTACGAGCAGTACTTC; CDR3 protein: CASSPWSAYYEQYF; D gene: -; clone size: few; J gene: TRBJ2-7; V gene: TRBV19
CDR3 DNA: TGTGCCAGCAGCTTAGAGGTCAGGGGGAGCGAGACCCAGTACTTC; CDR3 protein: CASSLEVRGSETQYF; D gene: TRBD1; clone size: -; J gene: TRBJ2-5; V gene: TRBV7-6
CDR3 DNA: TGCGCCAGTGGCGGGACTAGTTTCTACGAGCAGTACTTC; CDR3 protein: CASGGTSFYEQYF; D gene: TRBD2; clone size: -; J gene: TRBJ2-7; V gene: TRBV10-2
CDR3 DNA: TGTGCCAGCAGTCCGAACGCTGAAGCTTTCTTT; CDR3 protein: CASSPNAEAFF; D gene: -; clone size: -; J gene: TRBJ1-1; V gene: TRBV7-2
CDR3 DNA: TGTGCCAGCAGCGTAGAGAGGACTAGCGTTGAGCAGTACTTC; CDR3 protein: CASSVERTSVEQYF; D gene: TRBD2; clone size: -; J gene: TRBJ2-7; V gene: TRBV9
CDR3 DNA: TGTGCCAGCAGTGACGGCCACATTAGCTTTTACGAGCAGTACTTC; CDR3 protein: CASSDGHISFYEQYF; D gene: -; clone size: -; J gene: TRBJ2-7; V gene: TRBV2
CDR3 DNA: TGTGCCAGCAGTGAACTTAACACCGCCTACGAGCAGTACTTC; CDR3 protein: CASSELNTAYEQYF; D gene: -; clone size: -; J gene: TRBJ2-7; V gene: TRBV6-1
CDR3 DNA: TGTGCCAGCAGCTTAGAAACGGGGTCGCTATACAATGAGCAGTTCTTC; CDR3 protein: CASSLETGSLYNEQFF; D gene: -; clone size: -; J gene: TRBJ2-1; V gene: TRBV7-8
CDR3 DNA: TGTGCCAGCAGGGCCAGTTACTACGAGCAGTACTTC; CDR3 protein: CASRASYYEQYF; D gene: -; clone size: -; J gene: TRBJ2-7; V gene: TRBV27
CDR3 DNA: TGTGCCAGTAGTCCCGGGATAGCGGGACCATCCCTCGCAGATACGCAGTATTTT; CDR3 protein: CASSPGIAGPSLADTQYF; D gene: TRBD2; clone size: -; J gene: TRBJ2-3; V gene: TRBV19
CDR3 DNA: TGTGCCAGTAGTACCCGGGAGATCCACGAGCAGTACTTC; CDR3 protein: CASSTREIHEQYF; D gene: -; clone size: -; J gene: TRBJ2-7; V gene: TRBV19